The sequence of this T cell receptor beta chain was determined in a study of cytomegalovirus exposure and HLA in healthy donors. With 60 Vbeta and 13 Jbeta primers, the PCR was carried out. The assay was immunoSEQ multiplex PCR, and TCRdb's table has in-frame clones only and misses some. The sample lists about 160,000 clones, 78% occurring once. Germline CDR1 and CDR2: MGHRA and YSYEKL. V was clipped by 1 base and J by 4 bases; unmatched bases: 2. The CDR3 runs 15 residues. The sequence came from a woman in her thirties or forties in good health and CMV-seronegative. The sequenced material came from PBMCs. This chain links TRBV4-1 with TRBJ1-5; 9 bases align to TRBD1. CDR3 amino acids: CASSQVGQGNQPQHF. The CDR3, as DNA: TGCGCCAGCAGCCAAGTGGGACAGGGTAATCAGCCCCAGCATTTT.